This T cell receptor beta chain was recovered during a study of T cells in Graves' hyperthyroidism and ophthalmopathy. Study details: At initial diagnosis, before any treatment had begun, peripheral blood was obtained.

The study based diagnoses on clinical symptoms, serum thyroxine and TRAb, thyroid ultrasound and orbital computed tomography. The source of the PBMCs was over 8.5 ml of fresh peripheral blood. General study points: Most expanded thyroid clonotypes above 0.001 also appeared in blood.

V dropped 0 bases and J dropped 4 bases, with 8 bases sitting between them. This CDR3 has 13 residues. Germline V gene sequence: CDR1 SQVTM, CDR2 ANQGSEA. The investigators amplified TCR beta CDR3 regions from RNA transcripts. In the first-round RT-PCR of the TCR CDR3, the HTBI primer set was used. MiXCR, run by TCRdb on the multiplex PCR reads, gives a single entry per CDR3 protein. This sample yields about 500,000 distinct CDR3 sequences, of which 15% to 20% are seen a single time; about 29% belongs to the top ten. The sample holds many counts of this clonotype. Its antigen is undetermined. The gene calls are TRBV29-1 and TRBJ2-3, with D uncertain. The source material was blood. The sequence derives from a woman in her 30s with Graves' ophthalmopathy. CDR3 region: CSVEDRFADTQYF. As DNA, the CDR3 is TGCAGCGTTGAAGATCGATTCGCAGATACGCAGTATTTT.